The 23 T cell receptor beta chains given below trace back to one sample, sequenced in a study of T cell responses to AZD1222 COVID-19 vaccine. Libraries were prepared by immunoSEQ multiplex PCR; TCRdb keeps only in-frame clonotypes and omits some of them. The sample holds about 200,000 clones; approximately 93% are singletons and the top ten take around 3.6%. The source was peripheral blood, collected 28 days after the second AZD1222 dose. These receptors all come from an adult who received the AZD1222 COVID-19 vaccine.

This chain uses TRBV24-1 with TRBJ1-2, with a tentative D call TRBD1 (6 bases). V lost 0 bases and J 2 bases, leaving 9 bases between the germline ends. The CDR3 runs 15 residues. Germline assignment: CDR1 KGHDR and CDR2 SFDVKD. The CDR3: CATSDLRGENYGYTF. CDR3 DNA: TGTGCCACCAGTGATTTGAGGGGGGAGAACTATGGCTACACCTTC.

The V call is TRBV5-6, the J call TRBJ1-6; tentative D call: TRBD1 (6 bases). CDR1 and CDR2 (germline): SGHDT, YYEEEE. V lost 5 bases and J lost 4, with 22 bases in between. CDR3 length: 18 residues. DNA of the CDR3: TGTGCCAGCAGTCAACAGGGTCGGGGGCCTTTTTATAATTCACCCCTCCACTTT. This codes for CASSQQGRGPFYNSPLHF.

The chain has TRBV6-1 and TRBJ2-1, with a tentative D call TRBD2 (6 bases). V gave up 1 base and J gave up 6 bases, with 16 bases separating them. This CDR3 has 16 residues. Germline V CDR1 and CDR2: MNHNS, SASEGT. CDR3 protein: CASSEGGGILPNEQFF. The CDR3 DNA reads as TGTGCCAGCAGTGAAGGCGGCGGGATCTTGCCCAATGAGCAGTTCTTC.

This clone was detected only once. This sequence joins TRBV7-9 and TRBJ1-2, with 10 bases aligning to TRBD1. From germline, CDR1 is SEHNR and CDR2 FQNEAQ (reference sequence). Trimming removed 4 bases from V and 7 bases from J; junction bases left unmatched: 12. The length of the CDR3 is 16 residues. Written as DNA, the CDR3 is TGTGCCAGCAGCTCGCCCCAAGAGACAGGGGGCTTTGGCTACACCTTC. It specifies CASSSPQETGGFGYTF.

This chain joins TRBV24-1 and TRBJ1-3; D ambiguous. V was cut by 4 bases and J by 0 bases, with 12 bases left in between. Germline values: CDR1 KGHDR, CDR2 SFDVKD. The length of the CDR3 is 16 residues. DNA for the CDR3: TGTGCCACCAGTGACCACCTAATACGCTCTGGAAACACCATATATTTT. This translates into CATSDHLIRSGNTIYF.

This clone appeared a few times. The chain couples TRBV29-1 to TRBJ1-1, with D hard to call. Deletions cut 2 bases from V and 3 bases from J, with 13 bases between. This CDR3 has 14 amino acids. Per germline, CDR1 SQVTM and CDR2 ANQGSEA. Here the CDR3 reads CSVEPTEFYTEAFF. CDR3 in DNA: TGCAGCGTTGAACCCACTGAGTTCTACACTGAAGCTTTCTTT.

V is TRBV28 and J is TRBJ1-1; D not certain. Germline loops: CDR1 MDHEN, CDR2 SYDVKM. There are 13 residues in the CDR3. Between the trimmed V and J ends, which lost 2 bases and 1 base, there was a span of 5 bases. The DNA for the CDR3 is TGTGCCAGCAGTTTAGAGTGGAACACTGAAGCTTTCTTT. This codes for CASSLEWNTEAFF.

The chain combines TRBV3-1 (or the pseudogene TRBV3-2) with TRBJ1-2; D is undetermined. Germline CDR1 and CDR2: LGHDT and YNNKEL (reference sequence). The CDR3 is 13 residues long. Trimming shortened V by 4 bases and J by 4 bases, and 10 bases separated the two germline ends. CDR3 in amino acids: CASSPRPPYGYTF. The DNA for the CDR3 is TGTGCCAGCAGCCCCCGCCCCCCCTATGGCTACACCTTC.

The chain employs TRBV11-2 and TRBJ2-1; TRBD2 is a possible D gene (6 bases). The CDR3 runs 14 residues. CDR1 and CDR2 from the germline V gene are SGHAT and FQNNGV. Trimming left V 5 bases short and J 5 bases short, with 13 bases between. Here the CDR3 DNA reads TGTGCCAGCAGCCCGGGACTTGTCGACAATGAGCAGTTCTTC. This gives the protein CASSPGLVDNEQFF.

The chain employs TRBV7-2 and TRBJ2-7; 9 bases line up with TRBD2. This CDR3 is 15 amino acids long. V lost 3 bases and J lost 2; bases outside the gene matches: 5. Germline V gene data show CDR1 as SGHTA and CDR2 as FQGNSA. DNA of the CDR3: TGTGCCAGCAGCTTCACTAGCGGGCCTACCTACGAGCAGTACTTC. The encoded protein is CASSFTSGPTYEQYF.

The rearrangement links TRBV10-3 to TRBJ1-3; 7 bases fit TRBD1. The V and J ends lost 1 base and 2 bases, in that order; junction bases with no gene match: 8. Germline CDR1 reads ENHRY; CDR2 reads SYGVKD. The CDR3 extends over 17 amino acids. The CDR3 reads CAISEWRQGGPGNTIYF. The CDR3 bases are TGTGCCATCAGTGAGTGGCGACAGGGAGGTCCTGGAAACACCATATATTTT.

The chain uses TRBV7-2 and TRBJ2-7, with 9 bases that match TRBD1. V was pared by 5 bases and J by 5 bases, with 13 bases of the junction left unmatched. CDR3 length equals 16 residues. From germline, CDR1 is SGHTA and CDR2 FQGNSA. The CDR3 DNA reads TGTGCCAGCAGCACACTCCCGGGACAGGGCTCTGACGAGCAGTACTTC. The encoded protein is CASSTLPGQGSDEQYF.

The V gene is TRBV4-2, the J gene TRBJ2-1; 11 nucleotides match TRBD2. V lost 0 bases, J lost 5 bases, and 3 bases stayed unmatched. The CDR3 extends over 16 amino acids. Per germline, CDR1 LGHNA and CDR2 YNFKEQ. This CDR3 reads CASSQEELAGDNEQFF. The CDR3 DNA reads TGTGCCAGCAGCCAAGAGGAACTAGCGGGAGACAATGAGCAGTTCTTC.

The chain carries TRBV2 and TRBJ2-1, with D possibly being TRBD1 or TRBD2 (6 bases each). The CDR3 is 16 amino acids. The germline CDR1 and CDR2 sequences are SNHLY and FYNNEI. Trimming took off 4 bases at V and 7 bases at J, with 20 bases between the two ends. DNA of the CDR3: TGTGCCAGCAGTGTTGAAGGGACCCAAGGGGGGAATGAGCAGTTCTTC. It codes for CASSVEGTQGGNEQFF.

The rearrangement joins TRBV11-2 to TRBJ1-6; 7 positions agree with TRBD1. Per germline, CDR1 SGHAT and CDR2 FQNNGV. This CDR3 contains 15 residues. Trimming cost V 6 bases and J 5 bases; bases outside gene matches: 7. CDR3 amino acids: CASSRGTVNNSPLHF. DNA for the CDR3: TGTGCCAGCAGTAGAGGGACAGTCAATAATTCACCCCTCCACTTT. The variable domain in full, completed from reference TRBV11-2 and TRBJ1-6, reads EAGVAQSPRYKIIEKRQSVAFWCNPISGHATLYWYQQILGQGPKLLIQFQNNGVVDDSQLPKDRFSAERLKGVDSTLKIQPAKLEDSAVYLCASSRGTVNNSPLHFGNGTRLTVT.

The CDR3 DNA follows: TGTGCCAGCAGCTTAGGACAGGGGGGCCAATCCTACGAGCAGTACTTC. Its translation: CASSLGQGGQSYEQYF. The chain employs TRBV5-4 and TRBJ2-7; 10 positions agree with TRBD1. This CDR3 spans 16 amino acids. The germline V gene encodes CDR1 SGHNT and CDR2 YYREEE (reference sequence). After removal of 2 bases from V and 1 base from J, the junction contained 6 bases not matched to a gene. Complete variable domain (other parts from reference TRBV5-4 and TRBJ2-7): ETGVTQSPTHLIKTRGQQVTLRCSSQSGHNTVSWYQQALGQGPQFIFQYYREEENGRGNFPPRFSGLQFPNYSSELNVNALELDDSALYLCASSLGQGGQSYEQYFGPGTRLTVT.

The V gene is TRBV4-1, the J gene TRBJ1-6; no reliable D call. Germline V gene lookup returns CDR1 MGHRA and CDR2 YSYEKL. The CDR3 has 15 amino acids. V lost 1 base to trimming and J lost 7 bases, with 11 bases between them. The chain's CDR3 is CASSQAWTVNSPLHF. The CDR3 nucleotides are TGCGCCAGCAGCCAAGCATGGACGGTCAATTCACCCCTCCACTTT.

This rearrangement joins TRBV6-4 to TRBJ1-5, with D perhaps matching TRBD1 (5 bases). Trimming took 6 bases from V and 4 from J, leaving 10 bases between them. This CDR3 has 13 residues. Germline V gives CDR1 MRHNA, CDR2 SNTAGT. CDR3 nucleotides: TGTGCCAGCAGCTCGACAGCGAATCAGCCCCAGCATTTT. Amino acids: CASSSTANQPQHF.

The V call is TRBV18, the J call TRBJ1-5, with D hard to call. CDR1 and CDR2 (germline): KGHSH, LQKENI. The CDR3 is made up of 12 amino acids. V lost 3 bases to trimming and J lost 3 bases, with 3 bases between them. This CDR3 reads CASSPYNQPQHF. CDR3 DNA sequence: TGTGCCAGCTCACCTTACAATCAGCCCCAGCATTTT.

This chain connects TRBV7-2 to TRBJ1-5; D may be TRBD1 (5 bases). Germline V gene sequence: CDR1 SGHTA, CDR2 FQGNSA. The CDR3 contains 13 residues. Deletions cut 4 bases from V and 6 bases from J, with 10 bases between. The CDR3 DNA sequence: TGTGCCAGCAGCTACAGGAGTTCTCAGCCCCAGCATTTT. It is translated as CASSYRSSQPQHF.

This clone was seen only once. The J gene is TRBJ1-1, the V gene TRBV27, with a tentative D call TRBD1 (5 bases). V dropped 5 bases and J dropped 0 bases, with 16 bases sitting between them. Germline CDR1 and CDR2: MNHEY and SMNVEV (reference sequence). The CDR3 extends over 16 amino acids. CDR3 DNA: TGTGCCAGCAGTCCGCCCGGGGCCCTCATGAACACTGAAGCTTTCTTT. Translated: CASSPPGALMNTEAFF.

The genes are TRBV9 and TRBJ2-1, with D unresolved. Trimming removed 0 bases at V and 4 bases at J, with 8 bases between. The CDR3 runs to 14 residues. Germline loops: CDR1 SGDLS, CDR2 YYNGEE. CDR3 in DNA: TGTGCCAGCAGCGTAGGGCAGAGTTACAATGAGCAGTTCTTC. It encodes CASSVGQSYNEQFF.

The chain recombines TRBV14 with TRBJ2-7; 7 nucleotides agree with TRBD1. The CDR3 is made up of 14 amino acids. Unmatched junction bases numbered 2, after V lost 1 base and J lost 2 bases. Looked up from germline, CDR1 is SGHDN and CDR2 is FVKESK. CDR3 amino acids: CASSQGQGPYEQYF. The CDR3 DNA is TGTGCCAGCAGCCAAGGACAGGGCCCCTACGAGCAGTACTTC.